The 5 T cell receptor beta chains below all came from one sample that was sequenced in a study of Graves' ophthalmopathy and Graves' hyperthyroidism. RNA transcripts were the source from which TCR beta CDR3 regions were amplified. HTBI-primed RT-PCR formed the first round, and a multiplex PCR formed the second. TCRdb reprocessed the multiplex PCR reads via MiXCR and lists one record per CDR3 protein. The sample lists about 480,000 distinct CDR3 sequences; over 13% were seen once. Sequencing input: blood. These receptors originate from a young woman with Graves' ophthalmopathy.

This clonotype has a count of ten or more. CDR3 in amino acids: CASETRGAYTGELFF. The CDR3 nucleotides are TGTGCCAGCGAAACTCGGGGGGCGTACACCGGGGAGCTGTTTTTT. The V gene is TRBV6-1, the J gene TRBJ2-2, with D possibly matching TRBD2 (7 bases). V lost 8 bases and J lost 3, with 16 bases in between. This CDR3 contains 15 residues. The germline V gene encodes CDR1 MNHNS and CDR2 SASEGT.

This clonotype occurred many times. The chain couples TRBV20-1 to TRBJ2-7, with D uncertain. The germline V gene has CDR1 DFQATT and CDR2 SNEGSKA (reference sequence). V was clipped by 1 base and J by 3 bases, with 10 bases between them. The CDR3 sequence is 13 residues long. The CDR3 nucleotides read TGCAGTGCTAGAGCGGCCGCCGTCTACGAGCAGTACTTC. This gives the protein CSARAAAVYEQYF.

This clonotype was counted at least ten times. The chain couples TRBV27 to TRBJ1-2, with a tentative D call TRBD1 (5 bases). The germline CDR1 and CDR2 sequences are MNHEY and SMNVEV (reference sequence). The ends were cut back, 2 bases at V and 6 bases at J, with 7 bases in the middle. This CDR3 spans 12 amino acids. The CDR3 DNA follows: TGTGCCAGCAGTTTAAAAGGGGATGGCTACACCTTC. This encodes CASSLKGDGYTF.

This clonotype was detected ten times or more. The CDR3 coding sequence is TGTGCCAGCAGCCTCCACCGCTCAGGGGGTGGGGAGCTGTTTTTT. It specifies CASSLHRSGGGELFF. The chain recombines TRBV7-3 with TRBJ2-2, with 7 bases aligning to TRBD1. V dropped 5 bases and J dropped 8; count of bases not matched to a gene: 11. Germline loops: CDR1 SGHTA, CDR2 FQGTGA. The CDR3 totals 15 residues.

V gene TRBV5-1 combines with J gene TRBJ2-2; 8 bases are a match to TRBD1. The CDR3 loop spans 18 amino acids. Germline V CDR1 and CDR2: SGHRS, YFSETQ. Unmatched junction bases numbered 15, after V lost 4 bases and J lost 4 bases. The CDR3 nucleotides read TGCGCCAGCAGCCCCGGGACAGGCCGCCCTTTGGGCACCGGGGAGCTGTTTTTT. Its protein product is CASSPGTGRPLGTGELFF.